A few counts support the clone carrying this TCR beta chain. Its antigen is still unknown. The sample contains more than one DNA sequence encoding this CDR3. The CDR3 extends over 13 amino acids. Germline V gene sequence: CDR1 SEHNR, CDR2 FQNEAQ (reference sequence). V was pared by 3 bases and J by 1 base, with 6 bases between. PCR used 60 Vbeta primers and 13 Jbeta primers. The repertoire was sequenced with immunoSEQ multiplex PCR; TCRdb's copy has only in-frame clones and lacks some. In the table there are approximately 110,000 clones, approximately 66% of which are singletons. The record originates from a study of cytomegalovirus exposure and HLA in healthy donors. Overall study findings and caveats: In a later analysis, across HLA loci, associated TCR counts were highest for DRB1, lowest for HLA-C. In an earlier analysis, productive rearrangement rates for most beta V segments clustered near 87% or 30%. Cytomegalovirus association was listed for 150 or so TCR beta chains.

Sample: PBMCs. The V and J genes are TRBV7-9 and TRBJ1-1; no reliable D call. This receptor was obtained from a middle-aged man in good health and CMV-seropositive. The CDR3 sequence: CASSFAGNTEAFF. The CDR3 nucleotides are TGTGCCAGCAGCTTCGCAGGGAACACTGAAGCTTTCTTT.